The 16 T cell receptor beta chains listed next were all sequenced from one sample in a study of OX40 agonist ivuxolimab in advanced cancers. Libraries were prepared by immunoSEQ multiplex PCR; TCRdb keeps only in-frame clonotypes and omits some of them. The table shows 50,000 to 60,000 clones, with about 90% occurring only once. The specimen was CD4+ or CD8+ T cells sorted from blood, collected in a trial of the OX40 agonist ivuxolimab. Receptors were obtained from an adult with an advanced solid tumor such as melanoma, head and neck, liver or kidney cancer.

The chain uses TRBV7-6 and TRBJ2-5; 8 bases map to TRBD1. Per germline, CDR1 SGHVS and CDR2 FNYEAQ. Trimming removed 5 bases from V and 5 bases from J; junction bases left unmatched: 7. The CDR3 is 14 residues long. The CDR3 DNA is TGTGCCAGCAGCCCCCGGACAGGGTTGGAGACCCAGTACTTC. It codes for CASSPRTGLETQYF.

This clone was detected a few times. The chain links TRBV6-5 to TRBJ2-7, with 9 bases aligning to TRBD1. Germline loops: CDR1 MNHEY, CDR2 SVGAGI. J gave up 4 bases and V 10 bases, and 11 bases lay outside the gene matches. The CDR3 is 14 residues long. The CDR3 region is CATAPGQGPYEQYF. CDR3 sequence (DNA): TGTGCCACAGCCCCGGGACAGGGTCCGTACGAGCAGTACTTC.

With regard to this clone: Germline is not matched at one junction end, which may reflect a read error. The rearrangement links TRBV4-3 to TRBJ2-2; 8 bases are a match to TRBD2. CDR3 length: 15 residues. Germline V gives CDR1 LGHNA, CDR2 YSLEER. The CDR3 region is CASRREAGVTGELFF. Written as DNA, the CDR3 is TGCGCGAGCAGGCGAGAAGCGGGAGTCACCGGGGAGCTGTTTTTT.

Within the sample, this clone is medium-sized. The CDR3 coding sequence is TGTGCCAGCAGCCAACCTCCGGACGGAGAAGCTTTCTTT. This gives the protein CASSQPPDGEAFF. This chain connects TRBV7-9 to TRBJ1-1; D is uncertain. Trimming shortened V by 5 bases and J by 8 bases, and 15 bases separated the two germline ends. Germline-derived CDR1 and CDR2 are SEHNR and FQNEAQ (reference sequence). The CDR3 has 13 residues.

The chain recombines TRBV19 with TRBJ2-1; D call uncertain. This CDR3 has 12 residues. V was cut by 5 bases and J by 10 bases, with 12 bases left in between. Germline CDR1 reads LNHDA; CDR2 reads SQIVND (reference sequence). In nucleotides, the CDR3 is TGTGCCAGTAGTTCAACAGTTGCCGAGCAGTTCTTC. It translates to CASSSTVAEQFF. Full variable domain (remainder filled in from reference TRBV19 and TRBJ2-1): DGGITQSPKYLFRKEGQNVTLSCEQNLNHDAMYWYRQDPGQGLRLIYYSQIVNDFQKGDIAEGYSVSREKKESFPLTVTSAQKNPTAFYLCASSSTVAEQFFGPGTRLTVL.

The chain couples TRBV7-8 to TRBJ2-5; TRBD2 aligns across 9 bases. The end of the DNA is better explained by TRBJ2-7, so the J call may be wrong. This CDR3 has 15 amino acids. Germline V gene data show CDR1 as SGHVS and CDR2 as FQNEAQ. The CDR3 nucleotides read TGTGCCAGCAGCTTAGTGGCGGGACTAGCTGGCGAGCAGTACTTC. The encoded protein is CASSLVAGLAGEQYF.

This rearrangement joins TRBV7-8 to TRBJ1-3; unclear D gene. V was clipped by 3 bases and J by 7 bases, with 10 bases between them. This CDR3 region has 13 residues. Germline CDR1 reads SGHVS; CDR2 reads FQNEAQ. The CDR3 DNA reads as TGTGCCAGCAGCTTCCCCGGCCGGAACACCATATATTTT. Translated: CASSFPGRNTIYF. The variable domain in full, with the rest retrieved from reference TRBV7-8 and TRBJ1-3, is GAGVSQSPRYKVAKRGQDVALRCDPISGHVSLFWYQQALGQGPEFLTYFQNEAQLDKSGLPSDRFFAERPEGSVSTLKIQRTQQEDSAVYLCASSFPGRNTIYFGEGSWLTVV.

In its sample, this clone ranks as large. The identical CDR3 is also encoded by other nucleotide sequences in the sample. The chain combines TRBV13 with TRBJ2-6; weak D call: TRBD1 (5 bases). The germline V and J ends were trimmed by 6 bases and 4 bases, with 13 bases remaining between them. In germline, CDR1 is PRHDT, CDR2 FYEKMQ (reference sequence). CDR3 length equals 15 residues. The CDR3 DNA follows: TGTGCCAGCAGAACAAAGGGGTCCGGGGCCAACGTCCTGACTTTC. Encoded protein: CASRTKGSGANVLTF.

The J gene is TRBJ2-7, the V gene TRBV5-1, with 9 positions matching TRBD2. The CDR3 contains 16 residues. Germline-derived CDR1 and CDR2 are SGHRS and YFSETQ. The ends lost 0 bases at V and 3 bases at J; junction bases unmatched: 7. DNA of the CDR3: TGCGCCAGCAGCTTGGGATTAGCGGGAGAGGGCTACGAGCAGTACTTC. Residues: CASSLGLAGEGYEQYF.

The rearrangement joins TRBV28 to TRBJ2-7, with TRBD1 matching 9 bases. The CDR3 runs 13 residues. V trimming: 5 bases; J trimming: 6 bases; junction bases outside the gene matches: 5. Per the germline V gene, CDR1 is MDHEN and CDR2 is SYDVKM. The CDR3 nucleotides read TGTGCCAGCAGTGTGGGACAGGGATTCGAGCAGTACTTC. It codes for CASSVGQGFEQYF.

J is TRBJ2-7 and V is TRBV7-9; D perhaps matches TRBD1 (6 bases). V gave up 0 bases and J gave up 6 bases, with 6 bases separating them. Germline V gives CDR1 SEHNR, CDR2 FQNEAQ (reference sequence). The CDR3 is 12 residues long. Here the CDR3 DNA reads TGTGCCAGCAGCTTAGCAGGGGGCGAGCAGTACTTC. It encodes CASSLAGGEQYF.

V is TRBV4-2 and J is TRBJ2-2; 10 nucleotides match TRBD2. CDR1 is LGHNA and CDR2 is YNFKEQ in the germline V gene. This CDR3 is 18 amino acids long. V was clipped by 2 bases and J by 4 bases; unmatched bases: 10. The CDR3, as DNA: TGTGCCAGCAGCCAACCCTCTAGCGGGAGTAAGAGCACCGGGGAGCTGTTTTTT. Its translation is CASSQPSSGSKSTGELFF.

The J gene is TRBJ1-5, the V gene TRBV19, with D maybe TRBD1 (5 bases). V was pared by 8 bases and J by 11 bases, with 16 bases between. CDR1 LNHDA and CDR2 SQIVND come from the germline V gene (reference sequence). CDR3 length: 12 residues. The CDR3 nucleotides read TGTGCCAGTGAGGGGAGACCTTCGACCCAGCATTTT. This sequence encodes CASEGRPSTQHF.

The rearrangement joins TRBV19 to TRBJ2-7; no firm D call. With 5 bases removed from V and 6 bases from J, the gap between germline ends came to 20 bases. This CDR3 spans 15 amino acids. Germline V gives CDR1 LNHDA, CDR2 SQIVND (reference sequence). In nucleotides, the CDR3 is TGTGCCAGTAGTGTTCGGCCGGGCTCCTACGTCGAGCAGTACTTC. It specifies CASSVRPGSYVEQYF.

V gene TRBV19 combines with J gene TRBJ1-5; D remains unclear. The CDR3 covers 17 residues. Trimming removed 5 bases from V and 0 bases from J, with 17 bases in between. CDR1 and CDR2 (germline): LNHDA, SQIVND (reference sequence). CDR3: CASSEIFGNYSNQPQHF. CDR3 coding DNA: TGTGCCAGTAGTGAGATCTTTGGGAATTATAGCAATCAGCCCCAGCATTTT.

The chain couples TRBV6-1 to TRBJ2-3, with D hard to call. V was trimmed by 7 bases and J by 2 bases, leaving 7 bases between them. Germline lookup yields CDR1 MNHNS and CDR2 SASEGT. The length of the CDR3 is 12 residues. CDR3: CASTQFTDTQYF. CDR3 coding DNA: TGTGCCAGCACCCAATTCACAGATACGCAGTATTTT.